The clone carrying this TCR beta chain was counted a few times. This record comes from a study of cytomegalovirus exposure and HLA in healthy donors. Study-level information: Among around 200 million T cells, an earlier analysis found around 100 million unique TCR beta sequences.

PCR employed 60 Vbeta and 13 Jbeta primers. Sequencing used immunoSEQ multiplex PCR; TCRdb keeps in-frame clones, though not all of them. The data contain approximately 120,000 clones, more than 65% of them singletons. Germline loops: CDR1 SGHRS, CDR2 YFSETQ. The CDR3 has 15 amino acids. V lost 6 bases, J lost 4 bases, and 8 bases stayed unmatched. The rearrangement uses TRBV5-1 and TRBJ2-3, with TRBD2 matching over 10 bases. Material for sequencing was PBMCs. This receptor was identified in a woman in her thirties or forties in good health and CMV-seropositive. In DNA, the CDR3 is TGCGCCAGCACCGGAGCGGGAGGGCGAGCAGATACGCAGTATTTT. It translates to CASTGAGGRADTQYF.